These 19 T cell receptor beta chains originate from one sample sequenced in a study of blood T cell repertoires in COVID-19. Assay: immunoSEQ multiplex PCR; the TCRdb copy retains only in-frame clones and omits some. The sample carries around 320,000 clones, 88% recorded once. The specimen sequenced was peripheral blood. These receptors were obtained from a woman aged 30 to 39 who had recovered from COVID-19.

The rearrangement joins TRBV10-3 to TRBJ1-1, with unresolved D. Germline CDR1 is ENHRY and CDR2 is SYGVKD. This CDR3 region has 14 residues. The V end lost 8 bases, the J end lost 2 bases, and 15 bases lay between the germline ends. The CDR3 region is CAIGRDTPNTEAFF. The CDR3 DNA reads TGTGCCATCGGCAGAGACACTCCCAACACTGAAGCTTTCTTT.

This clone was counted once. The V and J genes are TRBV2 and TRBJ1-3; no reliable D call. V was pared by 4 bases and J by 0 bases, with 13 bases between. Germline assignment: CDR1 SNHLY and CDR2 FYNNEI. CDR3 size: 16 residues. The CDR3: CASSVFSTTSGNTIYF. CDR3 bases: TGTGCCAGCAGTGTGTTCAGCACTACCTCTGGAAACACCATATATTTT.

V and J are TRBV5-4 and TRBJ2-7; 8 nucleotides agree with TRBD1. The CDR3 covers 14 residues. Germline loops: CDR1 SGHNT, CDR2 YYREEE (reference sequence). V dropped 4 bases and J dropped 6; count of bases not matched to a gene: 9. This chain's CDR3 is CASSLDRGASEQYF. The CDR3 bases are TGTGCCAGCAGCCTCGACAGGGGCGCGAGCGAGCAGTACTTC.

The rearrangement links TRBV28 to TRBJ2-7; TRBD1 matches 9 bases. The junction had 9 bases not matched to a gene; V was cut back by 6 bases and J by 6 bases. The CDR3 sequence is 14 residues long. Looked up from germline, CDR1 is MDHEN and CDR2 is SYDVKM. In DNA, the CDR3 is TGTGCCAGCAGCGCCGGGACAGGGTTTCCCGAGCAGTACTTC. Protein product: CASSAGTGFPEQYF.

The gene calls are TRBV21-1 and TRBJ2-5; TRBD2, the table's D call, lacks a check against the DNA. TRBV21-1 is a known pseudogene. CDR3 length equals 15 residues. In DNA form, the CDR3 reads TGTGCCAGCATCGGACTAGCGGGGGGGCAAGAGACCCAGTACTTC. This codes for CASIGLAGGQETQYF.

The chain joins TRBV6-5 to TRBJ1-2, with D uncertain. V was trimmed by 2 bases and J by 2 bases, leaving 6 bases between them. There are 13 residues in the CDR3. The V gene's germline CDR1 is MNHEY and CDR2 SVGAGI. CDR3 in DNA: TGTGCCAGCAGTTACCTACAGAACTATGGCTACACCTTC. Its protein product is CASSYLQNYGYTF.

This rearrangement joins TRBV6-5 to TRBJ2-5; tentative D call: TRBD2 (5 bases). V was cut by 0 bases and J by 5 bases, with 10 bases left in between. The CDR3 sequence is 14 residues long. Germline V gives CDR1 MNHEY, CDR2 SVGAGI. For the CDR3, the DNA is TGTGCCAGCAGTTACTCGAATGAGGGTGAGACCCAGTACTTC. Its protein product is CASSYSNEGETQYF.

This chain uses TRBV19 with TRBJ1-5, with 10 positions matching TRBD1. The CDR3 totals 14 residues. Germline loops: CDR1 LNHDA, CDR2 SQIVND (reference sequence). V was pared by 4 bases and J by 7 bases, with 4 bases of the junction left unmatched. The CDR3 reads CASSTTGQGQPQHF. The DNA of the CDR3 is TGTGCCAGTAGTACCACGGGACAGGGGCAGCCCCAGCATTTT.

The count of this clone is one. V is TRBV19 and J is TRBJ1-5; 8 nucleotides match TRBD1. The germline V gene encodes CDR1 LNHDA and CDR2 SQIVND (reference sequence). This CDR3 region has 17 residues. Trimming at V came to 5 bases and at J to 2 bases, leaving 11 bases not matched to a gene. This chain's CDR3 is CASSSRQGRGGNQPQHF. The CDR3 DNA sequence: TGTGCCAGTAGTTCTCGACAGGGGAGAGGGGGCAATCAGCCCCAGCATTTT.

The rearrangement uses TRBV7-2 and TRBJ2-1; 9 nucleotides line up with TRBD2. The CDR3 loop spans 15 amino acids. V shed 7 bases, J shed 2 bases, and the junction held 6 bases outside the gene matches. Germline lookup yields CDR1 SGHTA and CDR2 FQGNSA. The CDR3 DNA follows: TGTGCCAGCACCGACTTAGCGGGGGCCTACAATGAGCAGTTCTTC. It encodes CASTDLAGAYNEQFF. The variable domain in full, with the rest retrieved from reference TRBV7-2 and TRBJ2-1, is GAGVSQSPSNKVTEKGKDVELRCDPISGHTALYWYRQSLGQGLEFLIYFQGNSAPDKSGLPSDRFSAERTGGSVSTLTIQRTQQEDSAVYLCASTDLAGAYNEQFFGPGTRLTVL.

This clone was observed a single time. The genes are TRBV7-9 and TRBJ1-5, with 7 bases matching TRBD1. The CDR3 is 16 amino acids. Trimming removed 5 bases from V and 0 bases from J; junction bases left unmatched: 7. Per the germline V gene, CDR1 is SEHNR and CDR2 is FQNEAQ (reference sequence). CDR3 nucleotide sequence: TGTGCCAGCAGCCCAGGGGACAGCCATAGCAATCAGCCCCAGCATTTT. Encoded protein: CASSPGDSHSNQPQHF.

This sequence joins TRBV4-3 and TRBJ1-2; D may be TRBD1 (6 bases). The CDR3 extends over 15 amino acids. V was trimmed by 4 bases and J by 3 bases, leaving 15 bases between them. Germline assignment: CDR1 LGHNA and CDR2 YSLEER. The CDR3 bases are TGCGCCAGCAGCCCCCAGGGGTTAGCTCACTATGGCTACACCTTC. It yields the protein CASSPQGLAHYGYTF.

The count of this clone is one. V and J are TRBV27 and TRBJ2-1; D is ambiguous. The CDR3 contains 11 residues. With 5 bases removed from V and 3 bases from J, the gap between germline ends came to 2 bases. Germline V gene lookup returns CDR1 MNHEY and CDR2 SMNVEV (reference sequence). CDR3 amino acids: CASSHYNEQFF. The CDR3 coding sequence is TGTGCCAGCAGTCACTACAATGAGCAGTTCTTC.

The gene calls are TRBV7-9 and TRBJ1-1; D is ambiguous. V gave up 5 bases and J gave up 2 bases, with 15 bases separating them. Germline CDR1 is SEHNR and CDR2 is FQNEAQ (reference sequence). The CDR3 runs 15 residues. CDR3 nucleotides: TGTGCCAGCAGCCCCCCGGGTTTTCAAAACACTGAAGCTTTCTTT. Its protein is CASSPPGFQNTEAFF.

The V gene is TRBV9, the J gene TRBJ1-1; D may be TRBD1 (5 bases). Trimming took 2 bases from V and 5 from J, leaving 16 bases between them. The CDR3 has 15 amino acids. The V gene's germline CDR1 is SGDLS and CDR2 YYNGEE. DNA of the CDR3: TGTGCCAGCAGCGTTGGTGGGCAGGGCGGTACTGAAGCTTTCTTT. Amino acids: CASSVGGQGGTEAFF.

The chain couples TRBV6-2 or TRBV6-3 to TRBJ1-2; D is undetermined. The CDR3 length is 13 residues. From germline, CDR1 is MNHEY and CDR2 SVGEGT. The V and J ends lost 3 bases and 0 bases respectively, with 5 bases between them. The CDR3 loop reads CASSYPANYGYTF. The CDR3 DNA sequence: TGTGCCAGCAGTTATCCTGCTAACTATGGCTACACCTTC.

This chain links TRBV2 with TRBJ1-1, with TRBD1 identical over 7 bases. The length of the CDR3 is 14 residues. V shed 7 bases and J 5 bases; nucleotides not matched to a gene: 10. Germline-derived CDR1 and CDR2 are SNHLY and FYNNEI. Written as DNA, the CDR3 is TGTGCCAGCATTGAGTCTAGGGGGCAAACTGAAGCTTTCTTT. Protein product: CASIESRGQTEAFF. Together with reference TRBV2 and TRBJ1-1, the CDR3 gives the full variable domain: EPEVTQTPSHQVTQMGQEVILRCVPISNHLYFYWYRQILGQKVEFLVSFYNNEISEKSEIFDDQFSVERPDGSNFTLKIRSTKLEDSAMYFCASIESRGQTEAFFGQGTRLTVV.

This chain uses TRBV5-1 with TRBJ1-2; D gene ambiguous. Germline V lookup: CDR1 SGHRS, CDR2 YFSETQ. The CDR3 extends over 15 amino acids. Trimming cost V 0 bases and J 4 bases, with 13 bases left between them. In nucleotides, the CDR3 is TGCGCCAGCAGCTTGGCCGAGGAGGCCCCCTATGGCTACACCTTC. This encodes CASSLAEEAPYGYTF.

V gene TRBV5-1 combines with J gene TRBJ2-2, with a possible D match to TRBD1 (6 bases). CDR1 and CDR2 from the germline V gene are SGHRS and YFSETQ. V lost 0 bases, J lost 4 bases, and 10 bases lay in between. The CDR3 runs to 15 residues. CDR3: CASSLGQATTGELFF. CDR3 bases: TGCGCCAGCAGCTTGGGACAGGCGACCACCGGGGAGCTGTTTTTT.